Presented here are 26 T cell receptor beta chains from one specimen sequenced in a study of post-analysis software for immune sequencing data. Their antigens remain unidentified. Study-level points and caveats: Patients had higher frequencies than controls of roughly 5 TRBV segments, including TRBV5-6, TRBV5-1 and TRBV20-1.

Every TCR beta cDNA library bore unique molecular identifiers. TCRdb passed the PCR reads through MiXCR, listing each CDR3 protein once. This table holds hundreds of thousands of distinct CDR3 sequences, roughly 46% found once. The specimen was blood. Source of these receptors: a girl aged 10-17 years with multiple sclerosis.

The rearrangement uses TRBV10-3 and TRBJ2-5, with D uncertain. Germline V gene sequence: CDR1 ENHRY, CDR2 SYGVKD. This CDR3 is 17 amino acids long. V shed 2 bases and J shed 2 bases, with 18 bases lying between them. The CDR3 nucleotides are TGTGCCATCAGTGAGGGGGTAGAGACCCCACTTCAAGAGACCCAGTACTTC. It encodes CAISEGVETPLQETQYF.

This chain links TRBV21-1 with TRBJ2-7; the table's D call, TRBD2, has no DNA check behind it. The DNA matches TRBJ2-5 better at its end, which makes the J call doubtful. TRBV21-1 is a pseudogene. The CDR3 consists of 15 residues. The CDR3 sequence: CASRVRLAAKETQYF. As DNA, the CDR3 is TGTGCCAGCCGAGTGAGACTAGCGGCCAAAGAGACCCAGTACTTC.

The chain couples TRBV29-1 to TRBJ1-2, with 9 bases that match TRBD1. V lost 6 bases and J lost 4; bases outside the gene matches: 3. The CDR3 spans 12 residues. Germline assignment: CDR1 SQVTM and CDR2 ANQGSEA. The CDR3 DNA sequence: TGCAGCGTAACAGGGGGCGTCTATGGCTACACCTTC. Protein sequence: CSVTGGVYGYTF.

This rearrangement joins TRBV12-3 or TRBV12-4 to TRBJ1-1; no reliable D call. CDR3 size: 13 residues. Trimming pared 3 bases from V and 6 bases from J, leaving 11 bases between. This CDR3 reads CASSLSVRPEAFF. The CDR3 DNA reads as TGTGCCAGCAGTTTGTCGGTTCGACCTGAAGCTTTCTTT.

V usage is TRBV7-9 and J usage is TRBJ1-1; no clear D gene. Trimming removed 10 bases from V and 1 base from J, with 19 bases in between. The CDR3 covers 15 residues. In germline, CDR1 is SEHNR, CDR2 FQNEAQ (reference sequence). CDR3 residues: CATKKVAAENTEAFF. The CDR3 DNA follows: TGTGCCACCAAGAAAGTGGCGGCGGAGAACACTGAAGCTTTCTTT.

The V and J genes are TRBV6-5 and TRBJ1-2, with TRBD1 as a possible D gene (5 bases). V lost 10 bases, J lost 4 bases, and 25 bases lay in between. The germline gives CDR1 MNHEY, CDR2 SVGAGI. The CDR3 runs 16 residues. CDR3 sequence reads: CAIRAGSGTDIYGYTF. The CDR3 DNA sequence: TGTGCCATCCGGGCCGGATCGGGGACGGATATCTATGGCTACACCTTC.

V is TRBV7-9 and J is TRBJ1-6; D is undetermined. This CDR3 is 14 amino acids long. The V and J ends lost 4 bases and 5 bases respectively, with 9 bases between them. Germline CDR1 reads SEHNR; CDR2 reads FQNEAQ (reference sequence). DNA for the CDR3: TGTGCCAGCAGCTCCGTCGCGGATAATTCACCCCTCCACTTT. It specifies CASSSVADNSPLHF. Supplemented by reference TRBV7-9 and TRBJ1-6, the full variable domain reads DTGVSQNPRHKITKRGQNVTFRCDPISEHNRLYWYRQTLGQGPEFLTYFQNEAQLEKSRLLSDRFSAERPKGSFSTLEIQRTEQGDSAMYLCASSSVADNSPLHFGNGTRLTVT.

This clonotype was detected a few times. The V gene is TRBV5-5, the J gene TRBJ2-3; 7 bases line up with TRBD2. V was clipped by 3 bases and J by 6 bases; unmatched bases: 13. Germline-derived CDR1 and CDR2 are SGHKS and YYEKEE (reference sequence). CDR3 length: 16 amino acids. CDR3 sequence reads: CASSSTQRGLRDTQYF. The DNA of the CDR3 is TGTGCCAGCAGCTCCACCCAGCGGGGTCTTCGGGATACGCAGTATTTT.

The CDR3 sequence is CASSSGLARTDTQYF. For the CDR3, the DNA is TGCGCCAGCAGCTCCGGACTAGCGCGGACAGATACGCAGTATTTT. The chain employs TRBV5-1 and TRBJ2-3, with TRBD2 identical over 9 bases. The J segment lost 3 bases and the V segment lost 3 bases, leaving 5 bases of the junction unmatched. Germline V gene sequence: CDR1 SGHRS, CDR2 YFSETQ. This CDR3 contains 15 residues.

The table lists this clonotype with many counts. V gene TRBV5-1 combines with J gene TRBJ2-1; D is unresolved. This CDR3 comprises 11 residues. The germline gives CDR1 SGHRS, CDR2 YFSETQ. V lost 4 bases and J 7 bases, leaving 6 bases between the germline ends. The CDR3 here is CASSPENEQFF. The CDR3 nucleotides are TGCGCCAGCAGCCCCGAGAATGAGCAGTTCTTC.

The gene calls are TRBV9 and TRBJ2-3, with D perhaps matching TRBD2 (5 bases). Trimming took off 5 bases at V and 1 base at J, with 14 bases between the two ends. The CDR3 consists of 15 residues. The germline gives CDR1 SGDLS, CDR2 YYNGEE. The CDR3 sequence is CASSPDYDCTDTQYF. The CDR3 DNA reads TGTGCCAGCAGTCCCGACTATGACTGCACAGATACGCAGTATTTT. Filled out from reference TRBV9 and TRBJ2-3, the complete variable domain reads DSGVTQTPKHLITATGQRVTLRCSPRSGDLSVYWYQQSLDQGLQFLIQYYNGEERAKGNILERFSAQQFPDLHSELNLSSLELGDSALYFCASSPDYDCTDTQYFGPGTRLTVL.

The chain couples TRBV11-3 to TRBJ2-7; D may correspond to TRBD1 or TRBD2 (5 bases each). The CDR3 totals 16 residues. The V gene's germline CDR1 is SGHNT and CDR2 YENEEA. V dropped 3 bases and J dropped 2 bases, with 17 bases sitting between them. CDR3 residues: CASSFLYTGTTYEQYF. DNA of the CDR3: TGTGCCAGCAGCTTTCTGTATACCGGGACGACCTACGAGCAGTACTTC.

The chain carries TRBV2 and TRBJ2-3; D ambiguous. In germline, CDR1 is SNHLY, CDR2 FYNNEI. Trimming stripped 5 bases from V and 0 bases from J, with 9 bases between. CDR3 size: 14 residues. The CDR3 spells CASSRTASTDTQYF. Here the CDR3 DNA reads TGTGCCAGCAGTCGGACGGCTAGCACAGATACGCAGTATTTT.

This clonotype showed up just a few times. V gene TRBV25-1 combines with J gene TRBJ2-3; 8 bases match TRBD2. Trimming at V came to 4 bases and at J to 7 bases, leaving 1 base not matched to a gene. Germline V gene sequence: CDR1 MGHDK, CDR2 SYGVNS. The CDR3 totals 12 residues. The DNA for the CDR3 is TGTGCCAGCAGTGTAGCGGGGCATACGCAGTATTTT. Translated, it gives CASSVAGHTQYF.

This clonotype was detected only a few times. The rearrangement links TRBV6-5 to TRBJ2-7; no firm D call. Trimming took 2 bases from V and 2 from J, leaving 10 bases between them. CDR3 size: 14 residues. CDR1 MNHEY and CDR2 SVGAGI come from the germline V gene. The CDR3 protein is CASSYEAGTYEQYF. In nucleotides, the CDR3 is TGTGCCAGCAGTTACGAGGCAGGTACCTACGAGCAGTACTTC.

The CDR3 DNA reads as TGTGCCAGCAGTTCTATGACAGGGGCCTACGAGCAGTACTTC. It codes for CASSSMTGAYEQYF. The V call is TRBV5-6, the J call TRBJ2-7, with 8 bases that match TRBD1. The V segment lost 5 bases and the J segment 2 bases; nucleotides outside the gene matches: 6. CDR1 is SGHDT and CDR2 is YYEEEE in the germline V gene. The CDR3 extends over 14 amino acids.

J is TRBJ1-1 and V is TRBV5-1; perhaps TRBD1 as D (5 bases). CDR3 length: 15 residues. The V end lost 4 bases, the J end lost 7 bases, and 20 bases lay between the germline ends. CDR1 and CDR2 (germline): SGHRS, YFSETQ. The CDR3 here is CASSVSQGSTGEAFF. For the CDR3, the DNA is TGCGCCAGCAGCGTTAGCCAGGGTTCTACAGGTGAAGCTTTCTTT.

J is TRBJ2-7 and V is TRBV11-2, with unresolved D. Trimming took 5 bases from V and 3 from J, leaving 20 bases between them. The CDR3 loop spans 16 amino acids. Germline assignment: CDR1 SGHAT and CDR2 FQNNGV. CDR3 DNA: TGTGCCAGCAGCCCCAGGCCAGCGTCCCCGGGCTACGAGCAGTACTTC. It encodes CASSPRPASPGYEQYF.

The chain couples TRBV14 to TRBJ1-4; D remains ambiguous. In germline, CDR1 is SGHDN, CDR2 FVKESK. The length of the CDR3 is 15 residues. V was shortened by 4 bases and J by 0 bases, with 9 bases between the two germline ends. CDR3: CASSRVAATNEKLFF. DNA for the CDR3: TGTGCCAGCAGCCGAGTGGCTGCAACTAATGAAAAACTGTTTTTT.

The V gene is TRBV5-1, the J gene TRBJ1-1, with a weak D call TRBD1 (6 bases). V shed 4 bases and J shed 7 bases, with 14 bases lying between them. The V gene's germline CDR1 is SGHRS and CDR2 YFSETQ. The CDR3 sequence is 13 residues long. The CDR3 DNA reads TGCGCCAGCAGCGCCCCGGGACAAGGTGAAGCTTTCTTT. Amino acids: CASSAPGQGEAFF.

The table lists this clonotype with a few counts. The chain recombines TRBV7-9 with TRBJ2-7; 8 bases agree with TRBD2. The CDR3 covers 15 residues. The trim removed 5 bases at V and 1 base at J, leaving 7 bases unmatched. Germline V gives CDR1 SEHNR, CDR2 FQNEAQ (reference sequence). The CDR3 nucleotides read TGTGCCAGCAGCACTAGCGGCTCCCTTTCCTACGAGCAGTACTTC. Encoded protein: CASSTSGSLSYEQYF.

On this clonotype itself: A much larger clone is a single base away; this may be a read error. This sequence joins TRBV7-9 and TRBJ2-7, with D perhaps assigned TRBD1 or TRBD2 (6 bases each). The V gene lost 6 bases and the J gene lost 4 bases, with 16 bases spanning the gap. Germline values: CDR1 SEHNR, CDR2 FQNEAQ (reference sequence). The length of the CDR3 is 14 residues. The CDR3 is CASRGPGAAYEQYF. The CDR3 bases are TGTGCCAGCAGGGGTCCGGGGGCCGCTTACGAGCAGTACTTC.

The genes are TRBV20-1 and TRBJ1-1; D is undetermined. Germline assignment: CDR1 DFQATT and CDR2 SNEGSKA (reference sequence). Trimming cost V 5 bases and J 0 bases, with 10 bases left between them. The CDR3 spans 13 residues. The CDR3 sequence: CSAFGRLNTEAFF. CDR3 coding DNA: TGCAGTGCTTTCGGACGTCTGAACACTGAAGCTTTCTTT.

J is TRBJ1-2 and V is TRBV12-3 or TRBV12-4; 11 bases line up with TRBD1. The CDR3 runs to 15 residues. Losses at the gene ends were 4 bases for V and 3 bases for J; bases not matched to a gene: 4. CDR3 sequence: CASSSGQGEDYGYTF. The CDR3 region has the DNA TGTGCCAGCAGTTCGGGACAGGGGGAGGACTATGGCTACACCTTC.

CDR3 in DNA: TGTGCCAGCAGCTTGGTGGGTGTCCATGGCTACACCTTC. Translated: CASSLVGVHGYTF. This chain links TRBV5-4 with TRBJ1-2; D is unresolved. V was pared by 0 bases and J by 6 bases, with 9 bases between. The CDR3 is 13 amino acids. CDR1 is SGHNT, CDR2 YYREEE, per germline (reference sequence). The full variable domain, its missing parts supplied by reference TRBV5-4 and TRBJ1-2, is ETGVTQSPTHLIKTRGQQVTLRCSSQSGHNTVSWYQQALGQGPQFIFQYYREEENGRGNFPPRFSGLQFPNYSSELNVNALELDDSALYLCASSLVGVHGYTFGSGTRLTVV.

Worth noting for this clonotype: This may arise from a read error, as a much more abundant clone is one base away. In DNA form, the CDR3 reads TGCGCCAGCAGCTTGCTGCAGACTAGCGGAGAGCAGTACTTC. This codes for CASSLLQTSGEQYF. The chain employs TRBV5-1 and TRBJ2-5, with TRBD2 identical over 9 bases. The CDR3 is 14 amino acids. Germline V gene lookup returns CDR1 SGHRS and CDR2 YFSETQ. Losses at the gene ends were 1 base for V and 11 bases for J; bases not matched to a gene: 9.